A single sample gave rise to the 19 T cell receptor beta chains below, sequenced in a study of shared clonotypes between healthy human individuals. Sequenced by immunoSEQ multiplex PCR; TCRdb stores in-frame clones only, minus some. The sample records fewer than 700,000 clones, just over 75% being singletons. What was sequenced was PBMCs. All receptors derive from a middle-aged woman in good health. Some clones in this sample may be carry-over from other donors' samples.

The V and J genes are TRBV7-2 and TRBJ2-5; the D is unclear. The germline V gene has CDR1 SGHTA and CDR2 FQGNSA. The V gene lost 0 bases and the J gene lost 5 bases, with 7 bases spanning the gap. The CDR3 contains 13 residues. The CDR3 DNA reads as TGTGCCAGCAGCTTAGCATTCTACGAGACCCAGTACTTC. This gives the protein CASSLAFYETQYF.

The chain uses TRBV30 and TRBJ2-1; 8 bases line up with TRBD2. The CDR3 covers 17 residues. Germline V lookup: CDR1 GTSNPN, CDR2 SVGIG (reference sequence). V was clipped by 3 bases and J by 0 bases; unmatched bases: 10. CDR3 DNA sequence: TGTGCCTGGAGGAGGGAACTAGCGGTTCTCTCCTACAATGAGCAGTTCTTC. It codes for CAWRRELAVLSYNEQFF.

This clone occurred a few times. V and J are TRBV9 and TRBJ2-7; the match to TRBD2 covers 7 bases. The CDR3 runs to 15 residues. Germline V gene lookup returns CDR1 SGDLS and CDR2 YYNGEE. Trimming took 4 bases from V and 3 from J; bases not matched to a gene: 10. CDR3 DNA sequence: TGTGCCAGCAGCCCCAGGTCTAGCGGAGACTACGAGCAGTACTTC. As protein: CASSPRSSGDYEQYF.

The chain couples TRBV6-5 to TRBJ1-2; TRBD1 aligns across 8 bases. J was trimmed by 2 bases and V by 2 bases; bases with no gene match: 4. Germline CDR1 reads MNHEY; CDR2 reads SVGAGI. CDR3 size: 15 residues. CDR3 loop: CASSYAGGENYGYTF. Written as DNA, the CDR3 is TGTGCCAGCAGTTACGCAGGGGGCGAGAACTATGGCTACACCTTC.

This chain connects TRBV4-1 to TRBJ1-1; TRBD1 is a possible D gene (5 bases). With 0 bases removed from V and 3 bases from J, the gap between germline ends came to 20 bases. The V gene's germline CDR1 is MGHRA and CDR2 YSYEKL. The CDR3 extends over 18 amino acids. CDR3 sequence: CASSQDATGRGYDTEAFF. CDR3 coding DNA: TGCGCCAGCAGCCAAGATGCAACAGGCCGGGGATATGACACTGAAGCTTTCTTT.

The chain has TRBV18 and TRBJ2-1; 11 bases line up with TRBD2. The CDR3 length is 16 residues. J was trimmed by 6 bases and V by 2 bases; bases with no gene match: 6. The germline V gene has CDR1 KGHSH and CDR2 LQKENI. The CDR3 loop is CASSPWLAGGGNEQFF. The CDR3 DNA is TGTGCCAGCTCACCATGGCTAGCGGGAGGTGGCAATGAGCAGTTCTTC. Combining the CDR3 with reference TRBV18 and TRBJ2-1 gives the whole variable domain NAGVMQNPRHLVRRRGQEARLRCSPMKGHSHVYWYRQLPEEGLKFMVYLQKENIIDESGMPKERFSAEFPKEGPSILRIQQVVRGDSAAYFCASSPWLAGGGNEQFFGPGTRLTVL.

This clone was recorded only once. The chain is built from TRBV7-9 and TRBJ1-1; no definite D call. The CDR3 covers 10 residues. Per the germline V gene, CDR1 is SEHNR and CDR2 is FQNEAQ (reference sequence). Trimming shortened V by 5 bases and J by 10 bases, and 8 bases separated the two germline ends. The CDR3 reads CASSAESAFF. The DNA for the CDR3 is TGTGCCAGCAGCGCGGAGTCAGCTTTCTTT.

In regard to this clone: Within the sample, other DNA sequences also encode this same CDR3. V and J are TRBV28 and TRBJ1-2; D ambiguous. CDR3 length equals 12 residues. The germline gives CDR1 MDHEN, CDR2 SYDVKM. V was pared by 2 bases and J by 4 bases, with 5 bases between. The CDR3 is CASSLRSYGYTF. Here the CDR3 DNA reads TGTGCCAGCAGTTTACGCAGCTATGGCTACACCTTC.

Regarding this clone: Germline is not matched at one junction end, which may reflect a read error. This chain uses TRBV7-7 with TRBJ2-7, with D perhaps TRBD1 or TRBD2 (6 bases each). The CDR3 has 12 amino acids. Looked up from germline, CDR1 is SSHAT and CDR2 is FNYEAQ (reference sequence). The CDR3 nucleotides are TGTGCTAGCAGCCCAGGGGCGGGGGAGCAGTACTTC. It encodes CASSPGAGEQYF.

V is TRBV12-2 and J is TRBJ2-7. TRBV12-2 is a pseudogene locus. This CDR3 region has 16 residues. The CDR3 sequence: CASHLLFSGEAYEQYF. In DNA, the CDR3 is TGTGCAAGTCACCTTCTTTTTTCGGGCGAAGCCTACGAGCAGTACTTC.

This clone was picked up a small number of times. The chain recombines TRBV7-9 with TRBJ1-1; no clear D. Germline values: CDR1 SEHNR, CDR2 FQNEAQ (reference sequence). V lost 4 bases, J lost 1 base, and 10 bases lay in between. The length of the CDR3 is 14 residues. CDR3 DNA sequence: TGTGCCAGCAGCTCTCAATCAGGGAACACTGAAGCTTTCTTT. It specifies CASSSQSGNTEAFF. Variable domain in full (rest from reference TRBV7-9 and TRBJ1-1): DTGVSQNPRHKITKRGQNVTFRCDPISEHNRLYWYRQTLGQGPEFLTYFQNEAQLEKSRLLSDRFSAERPKGSFSTLEIQRTEQGDSAMYLCASSSQSGNTEAFFGQGTRLTVV.

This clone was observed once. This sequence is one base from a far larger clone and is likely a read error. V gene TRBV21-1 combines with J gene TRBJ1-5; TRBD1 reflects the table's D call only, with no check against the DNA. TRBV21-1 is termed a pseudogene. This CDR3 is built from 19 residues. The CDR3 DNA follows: TGTGCCAGCAGCAAAGCGGGGACAGGGGTAGTATTGGGCAATCAGCCCCAGCATTTT. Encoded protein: CASSKAGTGVVLGNQPQHF.

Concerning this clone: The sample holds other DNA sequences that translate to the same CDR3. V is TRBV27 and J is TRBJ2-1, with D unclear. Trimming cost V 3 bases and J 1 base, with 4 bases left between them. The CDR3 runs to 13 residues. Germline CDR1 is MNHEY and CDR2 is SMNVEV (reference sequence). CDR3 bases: TGTGCCAGCAGTTTGGGATCCTACAATGAGCAGTTCTTC. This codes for CASSLGSYNEQFF.

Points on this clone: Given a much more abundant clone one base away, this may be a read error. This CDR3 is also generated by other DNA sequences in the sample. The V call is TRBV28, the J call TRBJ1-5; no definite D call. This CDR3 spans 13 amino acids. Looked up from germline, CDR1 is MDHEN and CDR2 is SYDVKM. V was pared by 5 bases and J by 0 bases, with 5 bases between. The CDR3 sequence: CASSLDSNQPQHF. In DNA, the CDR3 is TGTGCCAGCAGTCTTGATAGCAATCAGCCCCAGCATTTT.

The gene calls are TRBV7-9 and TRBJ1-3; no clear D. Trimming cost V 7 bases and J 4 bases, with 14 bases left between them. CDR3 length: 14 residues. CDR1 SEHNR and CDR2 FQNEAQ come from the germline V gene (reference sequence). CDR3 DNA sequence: TGTGCCAGCACCACGGGGTTGGGAGGAAACACCATATATTTT. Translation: CASTTGLGGNTIYF. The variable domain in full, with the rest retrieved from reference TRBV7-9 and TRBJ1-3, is DTGVSQNPRHKITKRGQNVTFRCDPISEHNRLYWYRQTLGQGPEFLTYFQNEAQLEKSRLLSDRFSAERPKGSFSTLEIQRTEQGDSAMYLCASTTGLGGNTIYFGEGSWLTVV.

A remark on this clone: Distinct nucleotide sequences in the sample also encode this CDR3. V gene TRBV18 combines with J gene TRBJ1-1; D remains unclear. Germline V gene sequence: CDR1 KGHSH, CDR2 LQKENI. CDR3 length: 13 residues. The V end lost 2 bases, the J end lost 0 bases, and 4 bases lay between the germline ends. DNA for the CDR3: TGTGCCAGCTCACCAGGGGTGAACACTGAAGCTTTCTTT. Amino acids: CASSPGVNTEAFF.

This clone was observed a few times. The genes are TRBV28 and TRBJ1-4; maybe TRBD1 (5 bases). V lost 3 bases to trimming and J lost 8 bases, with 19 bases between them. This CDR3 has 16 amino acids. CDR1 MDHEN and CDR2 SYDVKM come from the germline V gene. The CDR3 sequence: CASSFQPGTAGEKLFF. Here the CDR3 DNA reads TGTGCCAGCAGTTTCCAACCCGGGACCGCCGGCGAAAAACTGTTTTTT.

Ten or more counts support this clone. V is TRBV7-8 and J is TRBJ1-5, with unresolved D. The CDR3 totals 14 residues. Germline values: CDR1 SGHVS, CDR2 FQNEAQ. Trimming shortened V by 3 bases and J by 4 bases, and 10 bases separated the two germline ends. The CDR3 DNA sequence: TGTGCCAGCAGCTTCGGCGGACGAAATCAGCCCCAGCATTTT. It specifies CASSFGGRNQPQHF.

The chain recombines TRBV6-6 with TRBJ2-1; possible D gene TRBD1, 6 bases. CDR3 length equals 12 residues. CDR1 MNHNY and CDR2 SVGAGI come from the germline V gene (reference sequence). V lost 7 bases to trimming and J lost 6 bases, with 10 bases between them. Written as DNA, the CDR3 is TGTGCCAGCACCGCAGGGGCCAATGAGCAGTTCTTC. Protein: CASTAGANEQFF.